The clone carrying this T cell receptor (beta chain) appeared a few times. The antigen is not known. The germline V gene encodes CDR1 LGHDT and CDR2 YNNKEL (reference sequence). CDR3 length: 13 residues. The V end was cut by 3 bases, the J end by 3 bases, with 9 bases between. The data stem from a study of blood T cells in healthy people across ages. Study outcomes and limitations: More naive CD4+ cells and higher diversity were found in long-lived than in aged donors.

PCR was performed a second time for roughly 7 to 12 cycles using a sample-barcoded 5' primer and a J-beta primer mix. Each sample provided no less than 2.5 million CDR3-containing paired-end reads. TCRdb called the 5' RACE reads again in MiXCR, with one record for every CDR3 protein. The sample shows approximately 490,000 distinct CDR3 sequences, about 25% of them seen only once. The same data also went into a second study, on T cells of mothers and their children. Per that paper: The donor cohort consisted of three healthy Caucasian mothers and their six children.

The sequencing sample was made of blood. The TCR originated in a boy aged 10-17 years in good health. This sequence joins TRBV3-1 and TRBJ2-7; possibly TRBD2 for D (5 bases). As DNA, the CDR3 is TGTGCCAGCAGCCATCGTCGGGGCTACGAGCAGTACTTC. This encodes CASSHRRGYEQYF.